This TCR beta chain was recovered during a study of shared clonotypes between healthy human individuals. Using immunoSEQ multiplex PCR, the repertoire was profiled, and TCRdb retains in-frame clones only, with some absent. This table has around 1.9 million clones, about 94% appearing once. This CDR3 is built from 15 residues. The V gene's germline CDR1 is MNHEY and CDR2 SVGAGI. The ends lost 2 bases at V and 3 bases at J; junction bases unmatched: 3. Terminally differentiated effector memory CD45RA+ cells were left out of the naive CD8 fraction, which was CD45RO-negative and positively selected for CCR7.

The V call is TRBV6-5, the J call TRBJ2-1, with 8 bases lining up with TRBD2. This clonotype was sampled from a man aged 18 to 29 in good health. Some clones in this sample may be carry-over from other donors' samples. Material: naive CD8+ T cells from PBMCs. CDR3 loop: CASSYDRGGYNEQFF. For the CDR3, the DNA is TGTGCCAGCAGTTACGACCGGGGGGGCTACAATGAGCAGTTCTTC.